These 17 T cell receptor beta chains share one sample of origin, sequenced in a study of T cells in Graves' hyperthyroidism and ophthalmopathy. RNA transcripts were the template for amplifying TCR beta CDR3 regions. Primed by the HTBI set, a first-round RT-PCR was run on the TCR CDR3. Each CDR3 protein is one row after TCRdb ran MiXCR on the multiplex PCR reads. The sample shows about 720,000 distinct CDR3 sequences, about a sixth of them seen only once. The sequenced sample consisted of blood. The source of these receptors is a man in his late teens or twenties with Graves' hyperthyroidism.

This clonotype was observed at least ten times. The rearrangement joins TRBV28 to TRBJ1-1, with 7 positions matching TRBD1. The CDR3 is 14 residues long. J gave up 2 bases and V 5 bases, and 5 bases lay outside the gene matches. Germline-derived CDR1 and CDR2 are MDHEN and SYDVKM. The CDR3 protein is CASSNRDSNTEAFF. CDR3 coding DNA: TGTGCCAGCAGTAACCGGGACAGTAACACTGAAGCTTTCTTT.

This clonotype turned up a few times. The gene calls are TRBV2 and TRBJ2-6; D possibly corresponds to TRBD1 (6 bases). Germline CDR1 reads SNHLY; CDR2 reads FYNNEI. Trimming removed 2 bases at V and 4 bases at J, with 12 bases between. This CDR3 comprises 16 residues. This CDR3 is CASSERPGAGANVLTF. CDR3 bases: TGTGCCAGCAGTGAACGGCCAGGGGCAGGGGCCAACGTCCTGACTTTC.

This clonotype showed up many times. The chain links TRBV6-1 to TRBJ2-2, with no clear D. The CDR3 contains 13 residues. Germline lookup yields CDR1 MNHNS and CDR2 SASEGT. Trimming shortened V by 6 bases and J by 8 bases, and 13 bases separated the two germline ends. In DNA, the CDR3 is TGTGCCAGCAGGTCAGATACTGTGGGGGAGCTGTTTTTT. Its translation: CASRSDTVGELFF.

This rearrangement joins TRBV5-1 to TRBJ2-5; 16 nucleotides line up with TRBD2. The CDR3 is 20 residues long. With V trimmed by 3 bases and J by 4 bases, 15 bases remained unmatched. CDR1 and CDR2 from the germline V gene are SGHRS and YFSETQ. The CDR3 protein is CASSSPGLAGGWTGGETQYF. CDR3 coding DNA: TGCGCCAGCAGCTCGCCGGGACTAGCGGGAGGGTGGACCGGGGGAGAGACCCAGTACTTC. Looking up the rest from reference TRBV5-1 and TRBJ2-5 gives the full variable domain: KAGVTQTPRYLIKTRGQQVTLSCSPISGHRSVSWYQQTPGQGLQFLFEYFSETQRNKGNFPGRFSGRQFSNSRSEMNVSTLELGDSALYLCASSSPGLAGGWTGGETQYFGPGTRLLVL.

The chain carries TRBV28 and TRBJ1-6; no definite D call. The CDR3 runs to 14 residues. Germline values: CDR1 MDHEN, CDR2 SYDVKM. V shed 4 bases and J shed 4 bases, with 8 bases lying between them. The CDR3 nucleotides read TGTGCCAGCAGTTCAAATTTATATAATTCACCCCTCCACTTT. Translated, it gives CASSSNLYNSPLHF.

Ten or more counts support this clonotype. V usage is TRBV20-1 and J usage is TRBJ1-1; D uncertain. CDR3 length: 12 residues. The V end lost 6 bases, the J end lost 7 bases, and 15 bases lay between the germline ends. Germline V gene sequence: CDR1 DFQATT, CDR2 SNEGSKA (reference sequence). The CDR3 DNA follows: TGCAGTGCGCGCGATTTGTTCGGTGAAGCTTTCTTT. It yields the protein CSARDLFGEAFF.

Many counts were recorded for this clonotype. V gene TRBV6-1 combines with J gene TRBJ2-1; the match to TRBD1 covers 10 bases. Germline lookup yields CDR1 MNHNS and CDR2 SASEGT. V shed 5 bases and J 3 bases; nucleotides not matched to a gene: 7. CDR3 length equals 16 residues. CDR3 loop: CASSSTGDRGYNEQFF. Here the CDR3 DNA reads TGTGCCAGCAGTTCAACTGGGGACAGGGGCTACAATGAGCAGTTCTTC.

The genes are TRBV20-1 and TRBJ2-1; 10 bases map to TRBD2. The V and J ends lost 3 bases and 0 bases, in that order; junction bases with no gene match: 8. Looked up from germline, CDR1 is DFQATT and CDR2 is SNEGSKA (reference sequence). The length of the CDR3 is 17 residues. This chain's CDR3 is CSARGASGGSSYNEQFF. CDR3 DNA sequence: TGCAGTGCTAGGGGGGCTAGCGGGGGTAGCTCCTACAATGAGCAGTTCTTC.

This clonotype was detected many times. The chain links TRBV3-1 to TRBJ1-1; TRBD1 matches 7 bases. CDR3 length: 13 amino acids. Germline assignment: CDR1 LGHDT and CDR2 YNNKEL (reference sequence). J was trimmed by 6 bases and V by 3 bases; bases with no gene match: 4. The CDR3 spells CASSHAGGAEAFF. CDR3 nucleotide sequence: TGTGCCAGCAGCCACGCAGGGGGGGCTGAAGCTTTCTTT.

This clonotype has a handful of counts. The rearrangement uses TRBV28 and TRBJ2-7; weak D call: TRBD1 (6 bases). The germline CDR1 and CDR2 sequences are MDHEN and SYDVKM. The germline V and J ends were trimmed by 5 bases and 9 bases, with 11 bases remaining between them. The CDR3 covers 11 residues. The CDR3 spells CASSQGFAQYF. The CDR3, as DNA: TGTGCCAGCAGTCAGGGGTTCGCGCAGTACTTC.

The gene calls are TRBV27 and TRBJ1-2; D is unclear. Trimming left V 4 bases short and J 3 bases short, with 15 bases between. The CDR3 is made up of 15 amino acids. In germline, CDR1 is MNHEY, CDR2 SMNVEV (reference sequence). Here the CDR3 DNA reads TGTGCCAGCAGTTCCCTTGTGGGGATTTACTATGGCTACACCTTC. Translation gives CASSSLVGIYYGYTF.

This chain links TRBV12-3 or TRBV12-4 with TRBJ2-7; D call uncertain. This CDR3 contains 13 residues. The V end was cut by 3 bases, the J end by 5 bases, with 11 bases between. The CDR3 DNA is TGTGCCAGCAGTTTCTATCAGGCTAACGAGCAGTACTTC. Its protein is CASSFYQANEQYF.

There are many counts of this clonotype. The chain uses TRBV20-1 and TRBJ1-1; D is perhaps TRBD1 (5 bases). The germline V gene has CDR1 DFQATT and CDR2 SNEGSKA (reference sequence). V shed 5 bases and J shed 6 bases, with 19 bases lying between them. The CDR3 is 14 amino acids. The chain's CDR3 is CSALRGVSIAEAFF. The CDR3 region has the DNA TGCAGTGCTCTACGGGGGGTTAGTATCGCTGAAGCTTTCTTT.

This clonotype has a count of ten or more. The CDR3 nucleotides are TGTGCCAGCAGGACCCCGAACACCGGGGAGCTGTTTTTT. This gives the protein CASRTPNTGELFF. This sequence joins TRBV28 and TRBJ2-2; D unclear. Germline-derived CDR1 and CDR2 are MDHEN and SYDVKM. The CDR3 length is 13 residues. V was pared by 6 bases and J by 0 bases, with 5 bases between.

The CDR3 spells CASSPRGEAIDTQYF. CDR3 DNA: TGTGCCAGCAGTCCCCGGGGGGAGGCCATAGATACGCAGTATTTT. V and J are TRBV28 and TRBJ2-3; 7 bases match TRBD2. The CDR3 spans 15 residues. V shed 5 bases and J 5 bases; nucleotides not matched to a gene: 10. Germline-derived CDR1 and CDR2 are MDHEN and SYDVKM.

The rearrangement links TRBV6-1 to TRBJ2-6, with D unresolved. CDR1 is MNHNS, CDR2 SASEGT, per germline. Trimming shortened V by 4 bases and J by 0 bases, and 4 bases separated the two germline ends. There are 14 residues in the CDR3. The CDR3 DNA reads as TGTGCCAGCAGTGGGTACTCTGGGGCCAACGTCCTGACTTTC. This codes for CASSGYSGANVLTF.

This clonotype was seen ten or more times. The CDR3 nucleotides are TGTGCCAGCAGCTCGACCTCAGACACTGAAGCTTTCTTT. It translates to CASSSTSDTEAFF. The rearrangement links TRBV7-9 to TRBJ1-1; D call uncertain. This CDR3 has 13 amino acids. The V end lost 4 bases, the J end lost 3 bases, and 9 bases lay between the germline ends. Per the germline V gene, CDR1 is SEHNR and CDR2 is FQNEAQ (reference sequence).